This entry concerns a single TCR beta chain. This entry comes from a study of blood T cell repertoires in COVID-19. Across the study: Samples taken during acute and convalescent COVID-19 were collected in the United States, Italy and Spain.

Libraries were prepared by immunoSEQ multiplex PCR; TCRdb keeps only in-frame clonotypes and omits some of them. The data show 200,000 to 300,000 clones, with about 89% seen just once and over 2.5% held by the top ten. Participant-given clinical history determined each cohort assignment. Recovery among Cohort 3 donors was established by two negative PCRs, clearance, or symptom resolution. Trimming stripped 1 base from V and 6 bases from J, with 10 bases between. Per germline, CDR1 SGHTA and CDR2 FQGNSA. This CDR3 spans 14 amino acids. The specimen was PBMCs or T cells enriched from blood (not recorded which). The V gene is TRBV7-2, the J gene TRBJ1-5; unclear D gene. The receptor's source is a woman aged 18-29 years who had recovered from COVID-19. In DNA form, the CDR3 reads TGTGCCAGCAGCTTAGGGACGAGCGGTCAGCCCCAGCATTTT. It specifies CASSLGTSGQPQHF.